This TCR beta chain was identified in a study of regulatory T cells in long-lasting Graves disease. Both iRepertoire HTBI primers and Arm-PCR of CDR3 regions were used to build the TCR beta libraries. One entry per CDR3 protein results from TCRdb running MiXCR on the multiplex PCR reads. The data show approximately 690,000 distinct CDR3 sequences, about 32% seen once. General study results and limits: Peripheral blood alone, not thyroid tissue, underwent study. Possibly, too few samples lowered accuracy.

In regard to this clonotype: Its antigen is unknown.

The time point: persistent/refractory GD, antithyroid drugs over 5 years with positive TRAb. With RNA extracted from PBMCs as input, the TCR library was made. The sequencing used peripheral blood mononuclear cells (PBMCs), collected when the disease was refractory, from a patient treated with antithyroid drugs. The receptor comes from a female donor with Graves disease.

The CDR3 nucleotides read TGTGCCAGCAGCTTACAAGTCGCAGGCGAAGCTTTCTTT. Protein: CASSLQVAGEAFF. V is TRBV7-2 and J is TRBJ1-1, with D hard to call. CDR1 SGHTA and CDR2 FQGNSA come from the germline V gene. The length of the CDR3 is 13 residues. V gave up 2 bases and J gave up 8 bases, with 12 bases separating them. The whole variable domain, remainder taken from reference TRBV7-2 and TRBJ1-1, is GAGVSQSPSNKVTEKGKDVELRCDPISGHTALYWYRQSLGQGLEFLIYFQGNSAPDKSGLPSDRFSAERTGGSVSTLTIQRTQQEDSAVYLCASSLQVAGEAFFGQGTRLTVV.